This T cell receptor beta chain was captured in a study of T cells in Graves' hyperthyroidism and ophthalmopathy. Uncontrolled infection, other autoimmune disease, pregnancy or lactation disqualified patients from enrolment. Each 10 ml fresh peripheral blood draw supplied the PBMCs. The source material, RNA transcripts, was used to amplify TCR beta CDR3 regions. Initially, a first-round RT-PCR of the TCR CDR3 employed the HTBI primer set. One entry per CDR3 protein, called by TCRdb with MiXCR from the multiplex PCR reads. The sample has more than 300,000 distinct CDR3 sequences, around a sixth seen once. Trimming stripped 1 base from V and 4 bases from J, with 16 bases between. CDR1 LNHDA and CDR2 SQIVND come from the germline V gene (reference sequence). The CDR3 runs to 16 residues. Study conclusions and caveats: Ophthalmopathy prediction by the model preceded onset by a median roughly 6 months.

A single count supports this clonotype. Its target is not known. The receptor comes from a man aged 18 to 29 with Graves' ophthalmopathy. This chain uses TRBV19 with TRBJ1-1; D not certain. Sequenced input: blood. CDR3 sequence: CASSIALRAGTTEAFF. Here the CDR3 DNA reads TGTGCCAGTAGTATAGCCCTCAGAGCAGGAACCACTGAAGCTTTCTTT.